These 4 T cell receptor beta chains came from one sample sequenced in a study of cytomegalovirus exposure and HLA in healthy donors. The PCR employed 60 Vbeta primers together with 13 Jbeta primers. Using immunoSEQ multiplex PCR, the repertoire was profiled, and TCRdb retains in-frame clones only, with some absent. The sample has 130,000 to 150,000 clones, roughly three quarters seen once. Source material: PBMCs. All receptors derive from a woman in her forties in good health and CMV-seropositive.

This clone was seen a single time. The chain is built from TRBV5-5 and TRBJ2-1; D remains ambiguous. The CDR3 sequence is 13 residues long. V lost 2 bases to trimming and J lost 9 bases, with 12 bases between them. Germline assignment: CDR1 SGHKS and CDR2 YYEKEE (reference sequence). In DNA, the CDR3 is TGTGCCAGCAGCTTTTCTGCGCAGGCTGAGCAGTTCTTC. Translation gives CASSFSAQAEQFF.

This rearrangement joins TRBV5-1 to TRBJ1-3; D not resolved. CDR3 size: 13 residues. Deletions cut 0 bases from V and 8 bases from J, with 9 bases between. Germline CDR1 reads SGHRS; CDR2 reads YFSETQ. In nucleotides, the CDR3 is TGCGCCAGCAGCTTGGCCGGGGTCGACACCATATATTTT. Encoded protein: CASSLAGVDTIYF. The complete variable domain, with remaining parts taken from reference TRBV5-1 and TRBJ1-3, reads KAGVTQTPRYLIKTRGQQVTLSCSPISGHRSVSWYQQTPGQGLQFLFEYFSETQRNKGNFPGRFSGRQFSNSRSEMNVSTLELGDSALYLCASSLAGVDTIYFGEGSWLTVV.

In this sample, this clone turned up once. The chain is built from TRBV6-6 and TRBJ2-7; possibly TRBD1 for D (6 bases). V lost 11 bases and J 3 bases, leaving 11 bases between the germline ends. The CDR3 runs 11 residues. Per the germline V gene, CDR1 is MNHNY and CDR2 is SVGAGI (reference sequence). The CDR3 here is CASKGVYEQYF. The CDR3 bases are TGTGCCTCGAAGGGGGTCTACGAGCAGTACTTC.

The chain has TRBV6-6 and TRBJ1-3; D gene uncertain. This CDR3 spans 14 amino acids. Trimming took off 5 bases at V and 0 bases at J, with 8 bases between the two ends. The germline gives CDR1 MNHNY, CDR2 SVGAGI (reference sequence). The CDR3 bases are TGTGCCAGCAGTCAGAATCCCTCTGGAAACACCATATATTTT. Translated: CASSQNPSGNTIYF.